The 11 T cell receptor beta chains presented below share a single source sample, sequenced in a study of blood T cell repertoires in COVID-19 (dated by TCRdb to between 2020 and 2021). To prepare the library, the immunoSEQ multiplex PCR assay was applied. This is the immuneACCESS table as TCRdb keeps it, with only in-frame sequences that have V and J called. A part of the clones is gone; compared with another copy, unresolved V genes explain less than half, and the rest is unexplained. The sample data list fewer than 300,000 clones, and approximately 91% of these were observed just once. Clones ranked in the top ten supply approximately 2.1% of the sample. The source material was peripheral blood. The receptor set was obtained from a woman aged 30 to 39 with COVID-19, enrolled during active disease.

This chain uses TRBV14 with TRBJ1-3; perhaps TRBD1 as D (6 bases). V was shortened by 2 bases and J by 3 bases, with 11 bases between the two germline ends. This CDR3 spans 15 amino acids. In germline, CDR1 is SGHDN, CDR2 FVKESK. CDR3 residues: CASSQFQGLGNTIYF. Here the CDR3 DNA reads TGTGCCAGCAGCCAATTTCAGGGGCTTGGAAACACCATATATTTT.

The CDR3 loop reads CASSTPKQGASTDTQYF. The CDR3 DNA follows: TGTGCCAGTAGTACGCCTAAACAGGGGGCAAGCACAGATACGCAGTATTTT. The J gene is TRBJ2-3, the V gene TRBV19; 9 bases align to TRBD1. The CDR3 is 17 amino acids. Losses at the gene ends were 4 bases for V and 0 bases for J; bases not matched to a gene: 8. Germline-derived CDR1 and CDR2 are LNHDA and SQIVND (reference sequence).

The V and J genes are TRBV5-1 and TRBJ1-1; TRBD1 aligns across 11 bases. J gave up 5 bases and V 4 bases, and 10 bases lay outside the gene matches. CDR3 length: 16 amino acids. Germline CDR1 and CDR2: SGHRS and YFSETQ. The CDR3 coding sequence is TGCGCCAGCAGCCCCGGACAGGGGGCGATTACAACTGAAGCTTTCTTT. It encodes CASSPGQGAITTEAFF.

This clone was detected once. The V and J genes are TRBV10-2 and TRBJ1-3; TRBD1 aligns across 7 bases. CDR3 length: 15 amino acids. V lost 4 bases to trimming and J lost 1 base; unmatched junction nucleotides: 4. The germline V gene encodes CDR1 WSHSY and CDR2 SAAADI. The CDR3 here is CASSGQGWSGNTIYF. As DNA, the CDR3 is TGCGCCAGCAGTGGACAGGGATGGTCTGGAAACACCATATATTTT.

The chain employs TRBV4-1 and TRBJ2-2; TRBD2 aligns across 12 bases. Germline values: CDR1 MGHRA, CDR2 YSYEKL. The ends lost 1 base at V and 5 bases at J; junction bases unmatched: 5. CDR3 size: 17 residues. The CDR3 bases are TGCGCCAGCAGCCAAGGACTAGCGGGAGTTAGGACCGGGGAGCTGTTTTTT. This translates into CASSQGLAGVRTGELFF.

The chain recombines TRBV5-6 with TRBJ1-4; 7 positions match TRBD1. The CDR3 length is 15 residues. The junction had 8 bases not matched to a gene; V was cut back by 1 base and J by 8 bases. Germline CDR1 is SGHDT and CDR2 is YYEEEE. As DNA, the CDR3 is TGTGCCAGCAGCTTGTTGAACAGGGGAGGAGAAAAACTGTTTTTT. It is translated as CASSLLNRGGEKLFF.

The chain joins TRBV6-2 or TRBV6-3 to TRBJ2-5, with 7 bases that match TRBD2. The CDR3 consists of 14 residues. V shed 4 bases and J 7 bases; nucleotides not matched to a gene: 9. Germline CDR1 is MNHEY and CDR2 is SVGEGT. CDR3 in DNA: TGTGCCAGCAGTTTATCGGGGGGAGGTCGGACCCAGTACTTC. Protein: CASSLSGGGRTQYF.

V usage is TRBV28 and J usage is TRBJ2-3; possibly TRBD1 for D (5 bases). Trimming took 4 bases from V and 0 from J, leaving 8 bases between them. CDR1 is MDHEN and CDR2 is SYDVKM in the germline V gene. The CDR3 has 14 amino acids. CDR3 sequence reads: CASSSRGSTDTQYF. For the CDR3, the DNA is TGTGCCAGCAGTTCTAGGGGTAGCACAGATACGCAGTATTTT.

The chain recombines TRBV20-1 with TRBJ1-5; 9 nucleotides agree with TRBD1. The CDR3 has 13 amino acids. Germline lookup yields CDR1 DFQATT and CDR2 SNEGSKA (reference sequence). V lost 3 bases, J lost 9 bases, and 6 bases stayed unmatched. The CDR3 spells CSASRQGVGPQHF. The CDR3 coding sequence is TGCAGTGCTAGTAGACAGGGGGTGGGGCCCCAGCATTTT.

The chain joins TRBV5-6 to TRBJ1-1; 11 bases map to TRBD1. The CDR3 runs to 15 residues. V dropped 4 bases and J dropped 5; count of bases not matched to a gene: 7. The germline gives CDR1 SGHDT, CDR2 YYEEEE. The CDR3 sequence: CASSPLGQGDTEAFF. The CDR3 DNA sequence: TGTGCCAGCAGCCCTTTGGGACAGGGGGATACTGAAGCTTTCTTT.

The V gene is TRBV4-2, the J gene TRBJ2-4, with 7 bases identical to TRBD1. With 0 bases clipped from V and 6 bases from J, the junction kept 8 bases outside the gene matches. The CDR3 is 16 residues long. The germline gives CDR1 LGHNA, CDR2 YNFKEQ. The CDR3 DNA is TGTGCCAGCAGCCAAGAAGGAGTGACAGGGTCAAACATTCAGTACTTC. Translating gives CASSQEGVTGSNIQYF.